This TCR beta chain stems from a study of regulatory T cells in long-lasting Graves disease. This clonotype was detected ten times or more. CDR3 regions were amplified by Arm-PCR using iRepertoire HTBI primers to build TCR beta libraries. Using its own MiXCR run on the multiplex PCR reads, TCRdb lists one record per CDR3 protein. Of a few hundred thousand distinct CDR3 sequences in the sample, approximately 22% were seen once. The length of the CDR3 is 15 residues. Germline CDR1 SGHDN, CDR2 FVKESK. V was pared by 3 bases and J by 2 bases, with 13 bases between. Documented time point: persistent/refractory GD, antithyroid drugs over 5 years with positive TRAb. Isolated PBMC RNA provided the starting material for the TCR library.

V gene TRBV14 combines with J gene TRBJ2-5; the D gene is possibly TRBD1 (6 bases). The source was peripheral blood mononuclear cells (PBMCs), collected when the disease was refractory, from a patient treated with antithyroid drugs. The receptor's source is a female donor with Graves disease. The CDR3 nucleotides are TGTGCCAGCAGCCACCACCGTGGACAGCAAGAGACCCAGTACTTC. Amino acid sequence: CASSHHRGQQETQYF.